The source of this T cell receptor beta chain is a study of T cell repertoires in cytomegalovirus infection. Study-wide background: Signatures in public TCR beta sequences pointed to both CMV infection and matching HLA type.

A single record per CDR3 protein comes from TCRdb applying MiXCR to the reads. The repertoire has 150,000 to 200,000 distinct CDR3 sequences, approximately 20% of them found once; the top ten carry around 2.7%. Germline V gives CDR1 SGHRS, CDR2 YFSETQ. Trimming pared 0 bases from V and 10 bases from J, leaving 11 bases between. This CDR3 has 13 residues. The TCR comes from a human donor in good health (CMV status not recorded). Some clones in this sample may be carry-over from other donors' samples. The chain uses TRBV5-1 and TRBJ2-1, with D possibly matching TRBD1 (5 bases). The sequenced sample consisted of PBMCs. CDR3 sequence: CASSLVLGAEQFF. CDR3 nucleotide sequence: TGCGCCAGCAGCTTGGTCCTAGGGGCCGAGCAGTTCTTC.